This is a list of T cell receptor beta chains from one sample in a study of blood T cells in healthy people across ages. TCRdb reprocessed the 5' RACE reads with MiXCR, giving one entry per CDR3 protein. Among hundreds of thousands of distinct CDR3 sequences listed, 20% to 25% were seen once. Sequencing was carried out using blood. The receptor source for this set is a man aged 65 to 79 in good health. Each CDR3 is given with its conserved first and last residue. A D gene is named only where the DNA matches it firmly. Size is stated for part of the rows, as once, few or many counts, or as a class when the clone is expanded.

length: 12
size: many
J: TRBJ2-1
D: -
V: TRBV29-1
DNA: TGCAGCGTCCACGGGACCCCCAATGAGCAGTTCTTC
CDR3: CSVHGTPNEQFF

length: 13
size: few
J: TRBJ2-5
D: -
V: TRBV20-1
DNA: TGCAGTGCAACTGACGGGTACCAAGAGACCCAGTACTTC
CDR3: CSATDGYQETQYF

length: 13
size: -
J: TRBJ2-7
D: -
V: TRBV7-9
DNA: TGTGCCAGCAGCTTAGGACCGCTCGGCGAGCAGTACTTC
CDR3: CASSLGPLGEQYF

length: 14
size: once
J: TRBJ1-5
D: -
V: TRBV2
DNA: TGTGCCAGCAGTAGGGGACGGGGCAATCAGCCCCAGCATTTT
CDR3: CASSRGRGNQPQHF

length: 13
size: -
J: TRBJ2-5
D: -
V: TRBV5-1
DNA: TGCGCCAGCAACCACGGGAACCAAGAGACCCAGTACTTC
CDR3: CASNHGNQETQYF

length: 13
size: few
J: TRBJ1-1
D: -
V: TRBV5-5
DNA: TGTGCCAGCAGCTTCCCAGGGTCCTCTGAAGCTTTCTTT
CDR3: CASSFPGSSEAFF

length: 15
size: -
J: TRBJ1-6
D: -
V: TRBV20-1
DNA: TGCAGTGCCCAAAGAAGACAGGTCAGAGATTCACCCCTCCACTTT
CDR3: CSAQRRQVRDSPLHF

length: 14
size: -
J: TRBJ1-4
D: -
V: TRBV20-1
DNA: TGCAGTGCTAGAGTTCTGGGGGGGAATGAAAAACTGTTTTTT
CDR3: CSARVLGGNEKLFF

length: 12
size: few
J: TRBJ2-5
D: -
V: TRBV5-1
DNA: TGCGCCAGCAGCGCACAGCAAGAGACCCAGTACTTC
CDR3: CASSAQQETQYF

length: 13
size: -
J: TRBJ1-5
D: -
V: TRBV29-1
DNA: TGCAGCGTGACGGACGGGGTCGGGCAGCCCCAGCATTTT
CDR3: CSVTDGVGQPQHF

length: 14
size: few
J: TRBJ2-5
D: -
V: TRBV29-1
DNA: TGCAGCGCTTGGGAACAGACAGGCCAAGAGACCCAGTACTTC
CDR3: CSAWEQTGQETQYF

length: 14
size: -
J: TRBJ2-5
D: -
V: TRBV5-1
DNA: TGCGCCAGCACCTTGGGGGGCGGCCAAGAGACCCAGTACTTC
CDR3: CASTLGGGQETQYF

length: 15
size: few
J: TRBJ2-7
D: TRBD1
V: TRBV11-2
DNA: TGTGCCAGCAGCTTATTACGGACAGGGGGTGGCGAGCAGTACTTC
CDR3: CASSLLRTGGGEQYF

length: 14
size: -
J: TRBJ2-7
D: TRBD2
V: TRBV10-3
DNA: TGTGCCATCAGTCCGGGACTACCCTCCTACGAGCAGTACTTC
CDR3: CAISPGLPSYEQYF

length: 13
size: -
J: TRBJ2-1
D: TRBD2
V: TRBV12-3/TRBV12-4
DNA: TGTGCCAGCCAACGGGAGGGGGGCAATGAGCAGTTCTTC
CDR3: CASQREGGNEQFF

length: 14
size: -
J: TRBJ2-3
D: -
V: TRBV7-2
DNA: TGTGCCAGCAGCCTAACAGAGGACACAGATACGCAGTATTTT
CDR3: CASSLTEDTDTQYF

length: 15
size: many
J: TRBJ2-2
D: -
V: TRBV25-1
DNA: TGTGCCAGCAGTGAATTGGGGGGGCCCACCGGGGAGCTGTTTTTT
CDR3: CASSELGGPTGELFF

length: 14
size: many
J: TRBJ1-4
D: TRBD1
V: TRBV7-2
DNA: TGTGCCAGCAGCTTGGGACAGGGGGCGGGACTGTTGTTTTTT
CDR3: CASSLGQGAGLLFF

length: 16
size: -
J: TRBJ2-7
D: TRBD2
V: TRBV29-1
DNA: TGCAGCGCTGCCAGAGGGACTAGCGGGGCGTCCTACGAGCAGTACTTC
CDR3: CSAARGTSGASYEQYF

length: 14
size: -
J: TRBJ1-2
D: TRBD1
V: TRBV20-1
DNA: TGCAGTGCTCCGAAAGCGACAGGGAACTATGGCTACACCTTC
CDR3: CSAPKATGNYGYTF

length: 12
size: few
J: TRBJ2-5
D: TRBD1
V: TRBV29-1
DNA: TGCAGCGTAGGGGGACAGGGGTTCGAGCAGTGCTTC
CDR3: CSVGGQGFEQCF

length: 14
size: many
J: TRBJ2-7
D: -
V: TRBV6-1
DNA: TGTGCCAGCAGTGAAGCCGGGGTTAAGTACGAGCAGTACTTC
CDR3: CASSEAGVKYEQYF

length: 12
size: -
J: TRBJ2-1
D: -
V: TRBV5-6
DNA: TGTGCCAGCAGCTTGGCACAATATGAGCAGTTCTTC
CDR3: CASSLAQYEQFF

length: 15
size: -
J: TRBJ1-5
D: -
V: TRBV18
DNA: TGTGCCAGCTCACATGACAGACTACCCAATCAGCCCCAGCATTTT
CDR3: CASSHDRLPNQPQHF

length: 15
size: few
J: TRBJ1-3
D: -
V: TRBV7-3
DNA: TGTGCCAGCAGCTTACTGCCTGACTCTGGAAACACCATATATTTT
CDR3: CASSLLPDSGNTIYF

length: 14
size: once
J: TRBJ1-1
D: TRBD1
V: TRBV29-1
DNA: TGCAGCGTTAGGCAGGGGGGGATGAACACTGAAGCTTTCTTT
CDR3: CSVRQGGMNTEAFF

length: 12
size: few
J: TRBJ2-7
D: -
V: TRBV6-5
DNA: TGTGCCAGCAGTTACAGGGGGGATGAGCAGTACTTC
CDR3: CASSYRGDEQYF

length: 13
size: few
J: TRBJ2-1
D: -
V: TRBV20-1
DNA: TGCAGTGCCCATCACACGGAGAAGTATGAGCAGTTCTTC
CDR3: CSAHHTEKYEQFF

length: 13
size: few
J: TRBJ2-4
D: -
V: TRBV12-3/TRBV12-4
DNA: TGTGCCAGCAGTTCCCCCGAGTGGCACATTCAGTACTTC
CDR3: CASSSPEWHIQYF

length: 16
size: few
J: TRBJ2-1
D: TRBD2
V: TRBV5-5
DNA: TGTGCCAGCAGCGCGGGACTAGCCGTCCCCTACAATGAGCAGTTCTTC
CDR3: CASSAGLAVPYNEQFF

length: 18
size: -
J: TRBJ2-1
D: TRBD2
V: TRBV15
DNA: TGTGCCACCAGCAGTAGAACCTCCCGGACTAGCGGGAAGGGTGAGCAGTTCTTC
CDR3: CATSSRTSRTSGKGEQFF

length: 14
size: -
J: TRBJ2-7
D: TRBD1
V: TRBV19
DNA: TGTGCCAGTAGCTACGCCAGACAGGGCGCCGAGCAGTACTTC
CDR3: CASSYARQGAEQYF

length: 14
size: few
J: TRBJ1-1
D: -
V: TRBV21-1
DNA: TGTGCCAGCAGCCCCACCGGCCCGAACACTGAAGCTTTCTTT
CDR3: CASSPTGPNTEAFF

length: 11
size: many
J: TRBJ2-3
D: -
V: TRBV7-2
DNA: TGTGCCAGCAGCCCACTAGATACGCAGTATTTT
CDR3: CASSPLDTQYF

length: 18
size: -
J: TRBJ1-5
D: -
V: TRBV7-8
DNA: TGTGCCAGCAGCTTAGCTCACCAGGGACTTTCCATCAATCAGCCCCAGCATTTT
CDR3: CASSLAHQGLSINQPQHF

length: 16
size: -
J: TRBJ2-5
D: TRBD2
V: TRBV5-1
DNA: TGCGCCAGCAGCTTGTTGTCTAGCGGGAGAGGGGAGACCCAGTACTTC
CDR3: CASSLLSSGRGETQYF

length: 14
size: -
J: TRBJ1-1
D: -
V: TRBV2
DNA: TGTGCCAGCAGTCCAGACACAGGAAACACTGAAGCTTTCTTT
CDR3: CASSPDTGNTEAFF

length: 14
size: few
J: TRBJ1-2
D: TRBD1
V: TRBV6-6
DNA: TGTGCCAGCATGGACAGGGGGCTCGGCTATGGCTACACCTTC
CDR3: CASMDRGLGYGYTF

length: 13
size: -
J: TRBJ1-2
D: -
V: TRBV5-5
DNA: TGTGCCAGCAGCTTGGGTCAGACGCATGGCTACACCTTC
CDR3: CASSLGQTHGYTF

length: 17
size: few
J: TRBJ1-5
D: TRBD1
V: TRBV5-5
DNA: TGTGCCAGCACTCCGGGACAGGGGGCCTATAGCAATCAGCCCCAGCATTTT
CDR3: CASTPGQGAYSNQPQHF

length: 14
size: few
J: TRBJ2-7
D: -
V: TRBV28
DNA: TGTGCCATCTCAAAGGGGGGGGCCCTCTACGAGCAGTACTTC
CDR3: CAISKGGALYEQYF

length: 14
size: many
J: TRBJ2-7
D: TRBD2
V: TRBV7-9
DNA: TGTGCCAGCAGCTTGGGACTAGCCACCTACGAGCAGTACTTC
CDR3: CASSLGLATYEQYF

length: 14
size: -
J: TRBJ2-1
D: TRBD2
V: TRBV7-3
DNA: TGTGCCAGCAGCACATCCGGGACTAGCGGGAGTCTGTTCTTC
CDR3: CASSTSGTSGSLFF

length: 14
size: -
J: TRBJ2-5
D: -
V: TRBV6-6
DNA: TGTGCCAGCAGTGCGACAGAGCACCAAGAGACCCAGTACTTC
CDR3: CASSATEHQETQYF

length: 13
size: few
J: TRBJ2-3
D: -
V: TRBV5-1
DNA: TGCGCCAGCAGCTGGCAACAGGGAGATACGCAGTATTTT
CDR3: CASSWQQGDTQYF

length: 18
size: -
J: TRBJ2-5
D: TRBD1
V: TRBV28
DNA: TGTGCCAGCAGCTCGGATACTTCGGGACAGGGAAAGAAAGAGACCCAGTACTTC
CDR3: CASSSDTSGQGKKETQYF

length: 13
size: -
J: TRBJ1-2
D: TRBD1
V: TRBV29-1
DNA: TGCAGCGTTGGGGGAGGGACAGGGGATGGCTACACCTTC
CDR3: CSVGGGTGDGYTF

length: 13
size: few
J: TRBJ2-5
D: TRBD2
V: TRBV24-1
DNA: TGTGCCACCAGTATTGGACTAGATGAGACCCAGTACTTC
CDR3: CATSIGLDETQYF

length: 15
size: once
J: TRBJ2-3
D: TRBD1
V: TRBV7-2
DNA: TGTGCCAGCAGCTTCAAGACAGGGGACTGGGGTACGCAGTATTTT
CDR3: CASSFKTGDWGTQYF